These 27 T cell receptor beta chains originate from one sample sequenced in a study of CD8 T cells in ankylosing spondylitis. Each CDR3 protein is one row after TCRdb ran MiXCR on the 5' RACE reads. This table has a few hundred thousand distinct CDR3 sequences, more than 15% appearing once. The sample consisted of blood, either unsorted or a sorted T cell fraction (not recorded which). The receptors were gathered from a male donor with ankylosing spondylitis or in good health (not recorded which).

This clonotype was seen ten or more times. The chain has TRBV4-2 and TRBJ2-1; no firm D call. Germline-derived CDR1 and CDR2 are LGHNA and YNFKEQ. Trimming cost V 3 bases and J 0 bases, with 18 bases left between them. The CDR3 sequence is 18 residues long. CDR3: CASSHELLMLSSYNEQFF. The DNA of the CDR3 is TGTGCCAGCAGCCACGAGTTGTTGATGTTGAGCTCCTACAATGAGCAGTTCTTC.

This clonotype was recorded a few times. The rearrangement links TRBV20-1 to TRBJ2-3; tentatively, D is TRBD2 (5 bases). Germline V CDR1 and CDR2: DFQATT, SNEGSKA (reference sequence). Trimming pared 6 bases from V and 8 bases from J, leaving 18 bases between. The CDR3 is 13 residues long. The CDR3 sequence: CSARTHDIVTQYF. CDR3 bases: TGCAGTGCCAGGACTCATGACATCGTTACGCAGTATTTT.

This clonotype was observed many times. The chain joins TRBV4-1 to TRBJ2-1; 9 bases are a match to TRBD2. Germline loops: CDR1 MGHRA, CDR2 YSYEKL. There are 17 residues in the CDR3. Trimming removed 1 base from V and 4 bases from J; junction bases left unmatched: 8. The CDR3 is CASSQVWREGGYNEQFF. CDR3 bases: TGCGCCAGCAGCCAAGTCTGGCGGGAGGGGGGATACAATGAGCAGTTCTTC.

This clonotype was detected only a few times. The rearrangement links TRBV29-1 to TRBJ2-7; D unclear. This CDR3 comprises 13 residues. Germline V gene lookup returns CDR1 SQVTM and CDR2 ANQGSEA. V lost 1 base to trimming and J lost 2 bases, with 9 bases between them. CDR3 bases: TGCAGCGTTGAAGTCCGGAATACCTACGAGCAGTACTTC. Translation: CSVEVRNTYEQYF.

The V gene is TRBV24-1, the J gene TRBJ2-2; perhaps D is TRBD1 or TRBD2 (5 bases each). The CDR3 has 16 amino acids. CDR1 and CDR2 (germline): KGHDR, SFDVKD. Trimming removed 6 bases from V and 3 bases from J, with 16 bases in between. As DNA, the CDR3 is TGTGCCACCAGTCCGAGGACGGTGGGGGACACCGGGGAGCTGTTTTTT. The encoded protein is CATSPRTVGDTGELFF.

This clonotype has a handful of counts. The rearrangement uses TRBV11-2 and TRBJ2-1; 10 nucleotides agree with TRBD2. J lost 6 bases, V lost 0 bases, and 8 bases had no gene match. Per the germline V gene, CDR1 is SGHAT and CDR2 is FQNNGV. This CDR3 spans 17 amino acids. The CDR3: CASSLERAGGPGNEQFF. The CDR3 DNA follows: TGTGCCAGCAGCTTAGAGCGAGCGGGAGGGCCCGGCAATGAGCAGTTCTTC. Combining the CDR3 with reference TRBV11-2 and TRBJ2-1 gives the whole variable domain EAGVAQSPRYKIIEKRQSVAFWCNPISGHATLYWYQQILGQGPKLLIQFQNNGVVDDSQLPKDRFSAERLKGVDSTLKIQPAKLEDSAVYLCASSLERAGGPGNEQFFGPGTRLTVL.

The DNA of the CDR3 is TGTGCCAGCAGGCCAAACAGTGACATCTATGGCTACACCTTC. Translating gives CASRPNSDIYGYTF. The J gene is TRBJ1-2, the V gene TRBV7-9; no firm D call. Germline assignment: CDR1 SEHNR and CDR2 FQNEAQ (reference sequence). The CDR3 totals 14 residues. V lost 6 bases, J lost 4 bases, and 15 bases lay in between.

The chain has TRBV29-1 and TRBJ2-7, with a weak D call TRBD2 (6 bases). The V end was cut by 4 bases, the J end by 5 bases, with 12 bases between. The CDR3 has 12 residues. Germline-derived CDR1 and CDR2 are SQVTM and ANQGSEA. The CDR3 DNA is TGCAGCGTTGTAGCGGAGGGGCACGAGCAGTACTTC. The encoded protein is CSVVAEGHEQYF.

The gene calls are TRBV27 and TRBJ2-5; D remains ambiguous. CDR3 length: 15 amino acids. Germline values: CDR1 MNHEY, CDR2 SMNVEV (reference sequence). V was shortened by 7 bases and J by 8 bases, with 23 bases between the two germline ends. Here the CDR3 reads CASTSQGPMSETQYF. As DNA, the CDR3 is TGTGCCAGCACCTCACAAGGCCCGATGTCGGAAACCCAGTACTTC.

The J gene is TRBJ2-1, the V gene TRBV7-2; 13 nucleotides match TRBD2. Germline-derived CDR1 and CDR2 are SGHTA and FQGNSA. CDR3 size: 17 residues. Germline trimming cut 0 bases from V and 5 bases from J; bases unmatched to any gene: 4. As DNA, the CDR3 is TGTGCCAGCAGCTTAGCCGTGGGACTAGCGGGGAACAATGAGCAGTTCTTC. This codes for CASSLAVGLAGNNEQFF.

There are many counts of this clonotype. V is TRBV28 and J is TRBJ1-1; no reliable D call. Trimming removed 5 bases from V and 4 bases from J, with 14 bases in between. This CDR3 spans 14 amino acids. Germline CDR1 and CDR2: MDHEN and SYDVKM. The CDR3 here is CASSPGRGRTEAFF. Here the CDR3 DNA reads TGTGCCAGCAGTCCCGGTCGCGGGCGCACTGAAGCTTTCTTT.

In its sample, this clonotype was seen a few times. The CDR3 sequence: CASSPGQDYNEKLFF. The CDR3 region has the DNA TGTGCCAGCAGCCCAGGACAGGACTATAATGAAAAACTGTTTTTT. The chain is built from TRBV7-9 and TRBJ1-4, with TRBD1 matching over 7 bases. V was pared by 5 bases and J by 4 bases, with 7 bases of the junction left unmatched. Germline V gene data show CDR1 as SEHNR and CDR2 as FQNEAQ (reference sequence). This CDR3 is 15 amino acids long. Combining the CDR3 with reference TRBV7-9 and TRBJ1-4 gives the whole variable domain DTGVSQNPRHKITKRGQNVTFRCDPISEHNRLYWYRQTLGQGPEFLTYFQNEAQLEKSRLLSDRFSAERPKGSFSTLEIQRTEQGDSAMYLCASSPGQDYNEKLFFGSGTQLSVL.

This clonotype showed up just a few times. The chain combines TRBV11-1 with TRBJ2-7; 7 bases line up with TRBD1. J gave up 4 bases and V 5 bases, and 5 bases lay outside the gene matches. Germline values: CDR1 SGHAT, CDR2 FQDESV (reference sequence). The CDR3 has 13 residues. This chain's CDR3 is CASSRQGQYEQYF. CDR3 sequence (DNA): TGTGCCAGCAGCCGACAGGGTCAGTACGAGCAGTACTTC.

This sequence joins TRBV5-1 and TRBJ2-7, with D unclear. Germline CDR1 is SGHRS and CDR2 is YFSETQ. Between the trimmed V and J ends, which lost 2 bases and 6 bases, there was a span of 15 bases. The CDR3 covers 14 residues. The CDR3 DNA sequence: TGCGCCAGCAGCTTCGGAACGGCCCCCACCGAGCAGTACTTC. Amino acids: CASSFGTAPTEQYF.

This clonotype was seen at least ten times. The chain is built from TRBV12-3 or TRBV12-4 and TRBJ2-7; no firm D call. This CDR3 is 12 amino acids long. V was clipped by 8 bases and J by 3 bases, with 11 bases between them. The DNA of the CDR3 is TGTGCCAGCGGCTCCCTCCACTACGAGCAGTACTTC. Amino acids: CASGSLHYEQYF.

The J gene is TRBJ2-7, the V gene TRBV7-2; 8 bases agree with TRBD1. Trimming cost V 0 bases and J 0 bases; bases outside gene matches: 7. Germline V gene data show CDR1 as SGHTA and CDR2 as FQGNSA. The CDR3 spans 17 residues. CDR3 nucleotides: TGTGCCAGCAGCTTAGCTTTTGGACAGGGTAGCTCCTACGAGCAGTACTTC. Protein: CASSLAFGQGSSYEQYF.

The V call is TRBV27, the J call TRBJ2-2; D gene unclear. Germline-derived CDR1 and CDR2 are MNHEY and SMNVEV (reference sequence). Deletions cut 2 bases from V and 3 bases from J, with 7 bases between. The CDR3 contains 14 residues. The CDR3 nucleotides are TGTGCCAGCAGTTTAATGCCTGACACCGGGGAGCTGTTTTTT. It translates to CASSLMPDTGELFF.

The gene calls are TRBV15 and TRBJ2-7; TRBD2 matches at 7 bases. This CDR3 comprises 16 residues. Germline CDR1 and CDR2: LNHNV and YYDKDF (reference sequence). V lost 1 base, J lost 2 bases, and 8 bases stayed unmatched. The CDR3 protein is CATSRVSGRGAYEQYF. In nucleotides, the CDR3 is TGTGCCACCAGCAGAGTAAGCGGACGGGGGGCCTACGAGCAGTACTTC.

The gene calls are TRBV5-6 and TRBJ2-1, with 12 bases matching TRBD2. With V trimmed by 9 bases and J by 4 bases, 17 bases remained unmatched. Germline CDR1 and CDR2: SGHDT and YYEEEE. This CDR3 region has 18 residues. The CDR3 region is CATRLWLAGGKVYNEQFF. DNA for the CDR3: TGTGCCACCCGATTATGGCTAGCGGGAGGGAAGGTGTACAATGAGCAGTTCTTC. Full variable domain (outside the CDR3, taken from reference TRBV5-6 and TRBJ2-1): DAGVTQSPTHLIKTRGQQVTLRCSPKSGHDTVSWYQQALGQGPQFIFQYYEEEERQRGNFPDRFSGHQFPNYSSELNVNALLLGDSALYLCATRLWLAGGKVYNEQFFGPGTRLTVL.

This clonotype was picked up many times. The gene calls are TRBV5-1 and TRBJ2-7, with a tentative D call TRBD2 (5 bases). The germline V and J ends were trimmed by 5 bases and 6 bases, with 18 bases remaining between them. Per germline, CDR1 SGHRS and CDR2 YFSETQ. CDR3 length: 14 residues. In nucleotides, the CDR3 is TGCGCCAGCAGTTACAGTTTGGACTCTCTCGAGCAGTACTTC. Its translation: CASSYSLDSLEQYF.

This clonotype was found a few times. The rearrangement uses TRBV29-1 and TRBJ2-3; 14 nucleotides agree with TRBD2. J lost 2 bases, V lost 6 bases, and 7 bases had no gene match. From germline, CDR1 is SQVTM and CDR2 ANQGSEA. The CDR3 runs to 16 residues. The CDR3 loop reads CSVGLAGALHTDTQYF. CDR3 DNA sequence: TGCAGCGTGGGACTAGCGGGAGCCCTCCACACAGATACGCAGTATTTT.

The rearrangement joins TRBV20-1 to TRBJ2-2; D is unresolved. Germline CDR1 reads DFQATT; CDR2 reads SNEGSKA (reference sequence). Trimming took off 0 bases at V and 3 bases at J, with 8 bases between the two ends. The CDR3 is 14 amino acids. The CDR3 here is CSARDYQDTGELFF. CDR3 bases: TGCAGTGCTAGAGATTACCAGGACACCGGGGAGCTGTTTTTT.

The chain is built from TRBV10-3 and TRBJ2-7; the D is unclear. The CDR3 extends over 15 amino acids. From germline, CDR1 is ENHRY and CDR2 SYGVKD. V was pared by 3 bases and J by 3 bases, with 15 bases between. The CDR3 DNA reads TGTGCCATCAGTGAACCAACTCAAGGTATCTACGAGCAGTACTTC. Protein: CAISEPTQGIYEQYF.

This clonotype was recorded many times. The rearrangement links TRBV27 to TRBJ2-7; TRBD2 agrees at 10 bases. Germline lookup yields CDR1 MNHEY and CDR2 SMNVEV (reference sequence). V shed 3 bases and J 3 bases; nucleotides not matched to a gene: 2. The length of the CDR3 is 14 residues. CDR3 DNA: TGTGCCAGCAGTTTGTCTAGCGGGGGCTACGAGCAGTACTTC. Protein: CASSLSSGGYEQYF.

With regard to this clonotype: This clone may be a read error of a much larger clone one base away. The chain employs TRBV9 and TRBJ2-7; D gene uncertain. This CDR3 has 13 residues. Germline assignment: CDR1 SGDLS and CDR2 YYNGEE. The CDR3 protein is CDSSVGPASEQYF. The CDR3 DNA sequence: TGTGACAGCAGCGTAGGTCCGGCTAGCGAGCAGTACTTC. Drawing the rest from reference TRBV9 and TRBJ2-7, the complete variable domain is DSGVTQTPKHLITATGQRVTLRCSPRSGDLSVYWYQQSLDQGLQFLIQYYNGEERAKGNILERFSAQQFPDLHSELNLSSLELGDSALYFCDSSVGPASEQYFGPGTRLTVT.

There are a few counts of this clonotype. The chain links TRBV7-9 to TRBJ2-2, with unresolved D. The V end lost 5 bases, the J end lost 7 bases, and 11 bases lay between the germline ends. The V gene's germline CDR1 is SEHNR and CDR2 FQNEAQ (reference sequence). The CDR3 has 13 residues. The CDR3 region is CASSLNLNGELFF. Written as DNA, the CDR3 is TGTGCCAGCAGCCTCAACCTAAACGGGGAGCTGTTTTTT.

V usage is TRBV4-1 and J usage is TRBJ2-7, with TRBD1 matching over 7 bases. CDR1 is MGHRA, CDR2 YSYEKL, per germline. The CDR3 sequence is 16 residues long. V shed 1 base and J 5 bases; nucleotides not matched to a gene: 11. CDR3 amino acids: CASSQVFRDRGHEQYF. In nucleotides, the CDR3 is TGCGCCAGCAGCCAAGTATTTCGGGACAGAGGGCACGAGCAGTACTTC.